This is a list of T cell receptor beta chains from one sample in a study of cytomegalovirus exposure and HLA in healthy donors. The protocol was immunoSEQ multiplex PCR, while the TCRdb copy is restricted to in-frame clones and leaves out a portion. Of under 250,000 clones in the sample, 70% to 80% are singletons; the top ten hold around 1.9%. The specimen was PBMCs. These receptors were collected from a man aged 25 to 40 in good health and CMV-seronegative. CDR3s include the opening cysteine and the closing phenylalanine or tryptophan. The D gene is left open where the match is weak. Part of the rows lack a size; the others show once, few, many or a class for expanded clones.

CDR3	DNA	V	length	J	D	size
CASKRAPGQGARDTEAFF	TGTGCCAGCAAAAGGGCACCGGGACAGGGGGCGCGGGACACTGAAGCTTTCTTT	TRBV9	18	TRBJ1-1	TRBD1	NA
CASGAGSYNEQFF	TGTGCCAGCGGGGCAGGCTCCTACAATGAGCAGTTCTTC	TRBV11-3	13	TRBJ2-1	NA	NA
CASSLAPGTQQETQYF	TGTGCCAGCAGCTTGGCACCCGGGACACAACAAGAGACCCAGTACTTC	TRBV5-5	16	TRBJ2-5	NA	NA
CASSLGLGQANYGYTF	TGCGCCAGCAGCTTAGGCTTGGGACAGGCGAACTATGGCTACACCTTC	TRBV5-1	16	TRBJ1-2	TRBD1	NA
CASSVGVAINEKLFF	TGTGCCAGCAGCGTAGGGGTAGCTATAAATGAAAAACTGTTTTTT	TRBV9	15	TRBJ1-4	NA	few
CASSLSFQPQHF	TGTGCCAGCAGTTTATCCTTTCAGCCCCAGCATTTT	TRBV28	12	TRBJ1-5	NA	once
CASSESTDRYTEAFF	TGCGCCAGCAGTGAGTCGACGGACAGATACACTGAAGCTTTCTTT	TRBV10-1	15	TRBJ1-1	NA	NA
CASSDGQRDHNEQFF	TGTGCCAGCAGTGACGGGCAGCGGGACCACAATGAGCAGTTCTTC	TRBV6-4	15	TRBJ2-1	TRBD2	NA
CASKNRASGNEQFF	TGTGCCAGCAAAAATAGGGCTAGCGGGAATGAGCAGTTCTTC	TRBV11-2	14	TRBJ2-1	TRBD2	NA
CASSRTGSSTEAFF	TGCGCCAGCAGCCGGACAGGTTCGAGCACTGAAGCTTTCTTT	TRBV5-1	14	TRBJ1-1	TRBD1	NA
CSVDNLGQETYEQYF	TGCAGCGTTGATAATTTGGGACAGGAGACCTACGAGCAGTACTTC	TRBV29-1	15	TRBJ2-7	TRBD1	NA
CASSFRGPGTEAFF	TGTGCCAGCAGTTTCAGGGGGCCGGGGACTGAAGCTTTCTTT	TRBV28	14	TRBJ1-1	TRBD1	NA
CASSLGQGFNEQFF	TGTGCCAGCAGCTTGGGGCAGGGGTTTAATGAGCAGTTCTTC	TRBV5-8	14	TRBJ2-1	NA	NA
CASSLAPGLPYEQYF	TGTGCCAGCAGCTTAGCCCCGGGACTACCCTACGAGCAGTACTTC	TRBV7-6	15	TRBJ2-7	TRBD2	NA
CASSDQGVETQYF	TGTGCCAGCAGTGACCAGGGGGTAGAGACCCAGTACTTC	TRBV6-1	13	TRBJ2-5	TRBD1	medium-sized
CASSPSGTSGTQYF	TGTGCCAGCAGCCCTTCCGGGACTAGCGGGACGCAGTATTTT	TRBV7-3	14	TRBJ2-3	TRBD2	NA
CASSIPKIDRGTGIYNEQFF	TGTGCCAGTAGTATCCCAAAAATAGACAGGGGGACGGGAATTTACAATGAGCAGTTCTTC	TRBV19	20	TRBJ2-1	TRBD1	few
CASSSTGASADTQYF	TGCGCCAGCAGCTCGACAGGGGCGAGCGCAGATACGCAGTATTTT	TRBV5-1	15	TRBJ2-3	TRBD1	NA
CASTPSRILYNEQFF	TGTGCCAGCACCCCCTCGAGGATTCTCTACAATGAGCAGTTCTTC	TRBV9	15	TRBJ2-1	NA	NA
CASSIHRSTSYEQYF	TGTGCCAGTAGTATCCACAGGTCCACCTCCTACGAGCAGTACTTC	TRBV19	15	TRBJ2-7	NA	NA
CAIRDQTGTYEQYF	TGTGCCATCAGGGACCAGACAGGGACCTACGAGCAGTACTTC	TRBV10-3	14	TRBJ2-7	TRBD1	NA
CASSLELARDTQYF	TGTGCCAGCAGCTTAGAACTAGCGAGAGATACGCAGTATTTT	TRBV11-2	14	TRBJ2-3	TRBD2	NA
CASSELALAGGGEQFF	TGTGCCAGCAGTGAATTAGCTTTGGCGGGAGGGGGTGAGCAGTTCTTC	TRBV25-1	16	TRBJ2-1	TRBD2	NA
CASSLDRVSGPDTQYF	TGTGCCAGCAGTCTAGATCGGGTTAGCGGGCCAGATACGCAGTATTTT	TRBV28	16	TRBJ2-3	TRBD2	NA
CASSLELAGSSTDTQYF	TGCGCCAGCAGCTTGGAACTAGCGGGGAGTAGCACAGATACGCAGTATTTT	TRBV5-1	17	TRBJ2-3	TRBD2	NA
CASSVGQGSNQPQHF	TGTGCCAGCAGCGTAGGACAGGGAAGCAATCAGCCCCAGCATTTT	TRBV9	15	TRBJ1-5	TRBD1	NA
CASSLSGRYSYEQYF	TGTGCCAGCAGCTTAAGCGGGCGTTACTCCTACGAGCAGTACTTC	TRBV5-6	15	TRBJ2-7	NA	NA
CASSLPLAGGTDTQYF	TGTGCCAGTAGCCTACCTCTAGCGGGAGGAACAGATACGCAGTATTTT	TRBV19	16	TRBJ2-3	TRBD2	NA
CASSLGDSSYNEQFF	TGTGCCAGCAGCTTGGGGGACAGTAGCTACAATGAGCAGTTCTTC	TRBV7-3	15	TRBJ2-1	TRBD1	NA
CASSRGQSGNTIYF	TGTGCCAGCAGCAGGGGCCAATCTGGAAACACCATATATTTT	TRBV5-6	14	TRBJ1-3	NA	few
CASSPRPDRGRNTEAFF	TGTGCCAGCTCACCCCGACCGGACAGGGGGAGGAACACTGAAGCTTTCTTT	TRBV18	17	TRBJ1-1	TRBD1	NA
CASSFLAGSYNEQFF	TGTGCCAGCAGCTTTCTAGCGGGCTCCTACAATGAGCAGTTCTTC	TRBV7-9	15	TRBJ2-1	TRBD2	few
CASSLVVAGDYEQYF	TGCGCCAGCAGCTTGGTGGTAGCGGGAGACTACGAGCAGTACTTC	TRBV5-1	15	TRBJ2-7	TRBD2	NA
CASRHRGPSDTGELFF	TGTGCCAGCAGACACAGGGGCCCGAGCGACACCGGGGAGCTGTTTTTT	TRBV5-4	16	TRBJ2-2	TRBD1	NA
CASSFTSGSLQETQYF	TGTGCCAGCAGCTTTACTAGCGGGAGTCTCCAAGAGACCCAGTACTTC	TRBV5-6	16	TRBJ2-5	TRBD2	NA
CSVDRESTDTQYF	TGCAGCGTGGACAGGGAGAGCACAGATACGCAGTATTTT	TRBV29-1	13	TRBJ2-3	TRBD1	NA
CASQGLHVYGYTF	TGTGCCAGTCAGGGGCTACACGTTTATGGCTACACCTTC	TRBV19	13	TRBJ1-2	NA	once
CASSISGSLYEQYF	TGTGCCAGCAGTATTAGCGGGAGTCTCTACGAGCAGTACTTC	TRBV6-1	14	TRBJ2-7	TRBD2	NA
CASSQDSGSGYNEQFF	TGTGCCAGCAGCCAAGATAGCGGGAGTGGCTACAATGAGCAGTTCTTC	TRBV14	16	TRBJ2-1	TRBD2	NA
CASSDRDRGLYEQYF	TGTGCCAGCAGCGACCGGGACAGGGGGCTCTACGAGCAGTACTTC	TRBV7-9	15	TRBJ2-7	TRBD1	few
CASGVRERTDTQYF	TGTGCCAGCGGGGTGCGGGAACGCACAGATACGCAGTATTTT	TRBV25-1	14	TRBJ2-3	NA	NA
CAWSPNYSNQPQHF	TGTGCCTGGAGTCCTAACTATAGCAATCAGCCCCAGCATTTT	TRBV30	14	TRBJ1-5	NA	NA
CASTPSGIAYNEQFF	TGTGCCAGTACCCCAAGCGGGATCGCCTACAATGAGCAGTTCTTC	TRBV19	15	TRBJ2-1	TRBD2	NA